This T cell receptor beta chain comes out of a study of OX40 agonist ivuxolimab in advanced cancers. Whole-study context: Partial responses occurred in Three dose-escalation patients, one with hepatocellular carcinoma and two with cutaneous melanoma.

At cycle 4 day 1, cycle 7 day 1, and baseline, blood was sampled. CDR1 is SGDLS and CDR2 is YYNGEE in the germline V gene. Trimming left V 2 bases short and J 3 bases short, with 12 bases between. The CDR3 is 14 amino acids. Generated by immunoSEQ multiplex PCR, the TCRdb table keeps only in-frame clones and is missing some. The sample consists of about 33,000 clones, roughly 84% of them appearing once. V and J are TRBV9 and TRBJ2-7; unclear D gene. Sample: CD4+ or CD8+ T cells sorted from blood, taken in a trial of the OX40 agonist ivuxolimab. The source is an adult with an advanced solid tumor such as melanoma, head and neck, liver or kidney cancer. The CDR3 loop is CASSVRDTVYEQYF. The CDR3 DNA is TGTGCCAGCAGCGTGAGAGACACCGTCTACGAGCAGTACTTC. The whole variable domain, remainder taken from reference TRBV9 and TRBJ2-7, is DSGVTQTPKHLITATGQRVTLRCSPRSGDLSVYWYQQSLDQGLQFLIQYYNGEERAKGNILERFSAQQFPDLHSELNLSSLELGDSALYFCASSVRDTVYEQYFGPGTRLTVT.